Presented here are 24 T cell receptor beta chains from one specimen sequenced in a study of cytomegalovirus exposure and HLA in healthy donors. PCR involved 60 Vbeta and 13 Jbeta primers. Using immunoSEQ multiplex PCR, the repertoire was profiled, and TCRdb retains in-frame clones only, with some absent. This sample has 150,000 or so clones, with 76% found just once. Sequencing was done on a sample of PBMCs. Every receptor here comes from a male donor in good health and CMV-seronegative.

This chain joins TRBV6-1 and TRBJ2-2, with 7 bases that match TRBD1. Germline V lookup: CDR1 MNHNS, CDR2 SASEGT. This CDR3 is 13 amino acids long. Trimming took 5 bases from V and 4 from J; bases not matched to a gene: 1. The CDR3 DNA reads TGTGCCAGCAGTCGACAGGGCACCGGGGAGCTGTTTTTT. Its protein is CASSRQGTGELFF.

V gene TRBV2 combines with J gene TRBJ2-2, with D maybe TRBD2 (5 bases). Germline values: CDR1 SNHLY, CDR2 FYNNEI. V was pared by 5 bases and J by 4 bases, with 14 bases between. This CDR3 is 15 amino acids long. The CDR3 region is CASSREGRGTGELFF. In nucleotides, the CDR3 is TGTGCCAGCAGTAGGGAAGGCCGGGGCACCGGGGAGCTGTTTTTT.

V is TRBV5-1 and J is TRBJ2-2, with 9 nucleotides matching TRBD1. The CDR3 extends over 15 amino acids. Unmatched junction bases numbered 5, after V lost 2 bases and J lost 6 bases. Germline CDR1 is SGHRS and CDR2 is YFSETQ. CDR3 residues: CASSFGTGSPGELFF. CDR3 nucleotides: TGCGCCAGCAGCTTCGGGACAGGGTCCCCCGGGGAGCTGTTTTTT.

The CDR3 spells CASSTNRGRNKDTQYF. CDR3 bases: TGTGCCAGCAGCACGAACAGGGGGCGAAATAAAGATACGCAGTATTTT. J is TRBJ2-3 and V is TRBV7-8; the match to TRBD1 covers 9 bases. V shed 5 bases, J shed 5 bases, and the junction held 11 bases outside the gene matches. The V gene's germline CDR1 is SGHVS and CDR2 FQNEAQ. The CDR3 covers 16 residues.

The CDR3 reads CAWRGTGEFF. The CDR3 region has the DNA TGTGCCTGGAGGGGGACAGGGGAGTTCTTC. The chain uses TRBV30 and TRBJ2-1; TRBD1 aligns across 10 bases. Germline V lookup: CDR1 GTSNPN, CDR2 SVGIG (reference sequence). The CDR3 runs to 10 residues. The trim removed 3 bases at V and 14 bases at J, leaving 1 base unmatched.

The chain is built from TRBV7-3 and TRBJ2-1; D is possibly TRBD2 (5 bases). V shed 1 base and J shed 7 bases, with 17 bases lying between them. Germline CDR1 is SGHTA and CDR2 is FQGTGA. The CDR3 extends over 16 amino acids. The CDR3: CASSLRPQLAPNEQFF. The CDR3 DNA reads TGTGCCAGCAGCTTAAGGCCCCAGTTAGCGCCAAATGAGCAGTTCTTC.

V and J are TRBV2 and TRBJ1-1, with unresolved D. Germline V gene sequence: CDR1 SNHLY, CDR2 FYNNEI. Trimming removed 5 bases at V and 1 base at J, with 8 bases between. The CDR3 length is 13 residues. DNA for the CDR3: TGTGCCAGCAGTTCTGACTGGAACACTGAAGCTTTCTTT. Translation gives CASSSDWNTEAFF.

The chain has TRBV19 and TRBJ2-5; 8 nucleotides line up with TRBD2. With V trimmed by 5 bases and J by 4 bases, 9 bases remained unmatched. Germline loops: CDR1 LNHDA, CDR2 SQIVND (reference sequence). CDR3 size: 15 residues. The CDR3 DNA reads TGTGCCAGTAGTCCCCCGGGACTAGGTAGAGAGACCCAGTACTTC. It codes for CASSPPGLGRETQYF. Drawing the rest from reference TRBV19 and TRBJ2-5, the complete variable domain is DGGITQSPKYLFRKEGQNVTLSCEQNLNHDAMYWYRQDPGQGLRLIYYSQIVNDFQKGDIAEGYSVSREKKESFPLTVTSAQKNPTAFYLCASSPPGLGRETQYFGPGTRLLVL.

This chain uses TRBV6-1 with TRBJ2-7, with 9 bases fitting TRBD1. The CDR3 is 14 amino acids. The germline V gene has CDR1 MNHNS and CDR2 SASEGT. V lost 6 bases and J lost 6; bases outside the gene matches: 9. The CDR3 region has the DNA TGTGCCAGCAGCGGTGGACAGGGGCGAGGCGAGCAGTACTTC. Protein product: CASSGGQGRGEQYF.

V is TRBV28 and J is TRBJ2-3; 11 bases map to TRBD1. Unmatched junction bases numbered 10, after V lost 5 bases and J lost 6 bases. The V gene's germline CDR1 is MDHEN and CDR2 SYDVKM. The CDR3 is 16 residues long. The CDR3 DNA follows: TGTGCCAGCAGTCCGTGGGACAGGGGGGGCCCCGATACGCAGTATTTT. It translates to CASSPWDRGGPDTQYF.

This clone was seen once. This chain links TRBV4-1 with TRBJ1-2, with no clear D. Trimming took 0 bases from V and 5 from J, leaving 22 bases between them. The CDR3 contains 18 residues. Germline values: CDR1 MGHRA, CDR2 YSYEKL. CDR3 nucleotides: TGCGCCAGCAGCCAAGATAACAGCAACATGGTGACGGTTTATGGCTACACCTTC. It codes for CASSQDNSNMVTVYGYTF.

J is TRBJ1-4 and V is TRBV2, with D unclear. Germline V gene lookup returns CDR1 SNHLY and CDR2 FYNNEI. Trimming took 6 bases from V and 0 from J, leaving 8 bases between them. The CDR3 runs 14 residues. CDR3 nucleotides: TGTGCCAGCAGGACCGGGTCAACTAATGAAAAACTGTTTTTT. It codes for CASRTGSTNEKLFF.

The DNA for the CDR3 is TGCGCCAGCAGCTCACCGGGCAGGGAAGAGACCCAGTACTTC. This codes for CASSSPGREETQYF. The chain uses TRBV5-1 and TRBJ2-5, with D possibly matching TRBD1 (5 bases). Deletions cut 3 bases from V and 3 bases from J, with 12 bases between. Germline V lookup: CDR1 SGHRS, CDR2 YFSETQ. The length of the CDR3 is 14 residues.

This clone was counted between two and nine times. The chain is built from TRBV5-6 and TRBJ1-3, with D tentatively TRBD1 (5 bases). Germline V gene data show CDR1 as SGHDT and CDR2 as YYEEEE. The CDR3 contains 15 residues. Trimming left V 4 bases short and J 4 bases short, with 15 bases between. The CDR3 loop is CASSPMGGNGNTIYF. The CDR3 DNA follows: TGTGCCAGCAGCCCGATGGGGGGGAACGGAAACACCATATATTTT.

Only a few counts were recorded for this clone. The chain is built from TRBV19 and TRBJ2-2; 10 bases are a match to TRBD1. CDR1 and CDR2 from the germline V gene are LNHDA and SQIVND (reference sequence). Trimming took 4 bases from V and 1 from J; bases not matched to a gene: 3. The CDR3 spans 16 residues. CDR3 in amino acids: CASSTGTGVNTGELFF. In DNA, the CDR3 is TGTGCCAGTAGTACCGGGACAGGGGTGAACACCGGGGAGCTGTTTTTT.

The chain recombines TRBV6-5 with TRBJ2-3; D may be TRBD2 (6 bases). The V gene lost 7 bases and the J gene lost 6 bases, with 20 bases spanning the gap. The germline V gene has CDR1 MNHEY and CDR2 SVGAGI. The CDR3 totals 15 residues. The CDR3 region is CASTLGSGPWDTQYF. As DNA, the CDR3 is TGTGCCAGCACCCTCGGGAGCGGGCCCTGGGATACGCAGTATTTT.

V is TRBV5-1 and J is TRBJ2-7, with 9 bases matching TRBD1. From germline, CDR1 is SGHRS and CDR2 YFSETQ. The CDR3 sequence is 14 residues long. After removal of 0 bases from V and 3 bases from J, the junction contained 1 base not matched to a gene. The CDR3 reads CASSLVGQGYEQYF. The CDR3 bases are TGCGCCAGCAGCTTGGTGGGACAGGGCTACGAGCAGTACTTC.

This chain links TRBV28 with TRBJ1-4, with D tentatively TRBD1 (5 bases). The CDR3 sequence is 14 residues long. Germline V lookup: CDR1 MDHEN, CDR2 SYDVKM. V lost 2 bases to trimming and J lost 8 bases, with 12 bases between them. The CDR3 spells CASSLLQGKEKLFF. The CDR3 DNA reads TGTGCCAGCAGTTTACTTCAGGGTAAAGAAAAACTGTTTTTT.

The chain recombines TRBV21-1 with TRBJ2-2; TRBD2, as called in the table, went unchecked against the DNA. TRBV21-1 is a recognized pseudogene. This CDR3 has 19 amino acids. DNA for the CDR3: TGTGCCAGCAGCAAAATCGGTCCTTGGAGGGAACCTAATACCGGGGAGCTGTTTTTT. This translates into CASSKIGPWREPNTGELFF.

The chain links TRBV5-4 to TRBJ1-2; D not certain. The CDR3 spans 13 residues. V shed 2 bases and J shed 0 bases, with 5 bases lying between them. Germline V gives CDR1 SGHNT, CDR2 YYREEE (reference sequence). CDR3 in amino acids: CASSFAANYGYTF. Here the CDR3 DNA reads TGTGCCAGCAGCTTTGCAGCTAACTATGGCTACACCTTC.

The rearrangement uses TRBV7-8 and TRBJ1-3; 7 positions match TRBD1. The CDR3 length is 15 residues. The ends lost 5 bases at V and 9 bases at J; junction bases unmatched: 13. Per the germline V gene, CDR1 is SGHVS and CDR2 is FQNEAQ. CDR3 sequence reads: CASSPDRALRGTIYF. The CDR3 DNA reads as TGTGCCAGCAGCCCCGACAGGGCTCTACGCGGCACCATATATTTT.

This clone was counted a few times. The CDR3 DNA reads TGTGCCAGCAGCTTAGTTAGGTTGACCCTCAGGGATACGCAGTATTTT. It yields the protein CASSLVRLTLRDTQYF. The V gene is TRBV11-2, the J gene TRBJ2-3; D not certain. The CDR3 totals 16 residues. The V end lost 1 base, the J end lost 6 bases, and 17 bases lay between the germline ends. Germline assignment: CDR1 SGHAT and CDR2 FQNNGV.

V usage is TRBV7-2 and J usage is TRBJ1-5; 7 bases map to TRBD1. The J segment lost 7 bases and the V segment lost 2 bases, leaving 11 bases of the junction unmatched. The CDR3 is 16 amino acids. CDR1 is SGHTA, CDR2 FQGNSA, per germline. CDR3 residues: CASSLMDRRGSQPQHF. CDR3 nucleotides: TGTGCCAGCAGCTTAATGGACAGGCGAGGCAGCCAGCCCCAGCATTTT.

V usage is TRBV6-6 and J usage is TRBJ2-1; 8 bases align to TRBD2. CDR1 MNHNY and CDR2 SVGAGI come from the germline V gene (reference sequence). V gave up 10 bases and J gave up 4 bases; unmatched junction bases: 9. This CDR3 contains 14 residues. Here the CDR3 reads CATQVAGTYNEQFF. CDR3 in DNA: TGTGCCACCCAGGTAGCGGGGACGTACAATGAGCAGTTCTTC.